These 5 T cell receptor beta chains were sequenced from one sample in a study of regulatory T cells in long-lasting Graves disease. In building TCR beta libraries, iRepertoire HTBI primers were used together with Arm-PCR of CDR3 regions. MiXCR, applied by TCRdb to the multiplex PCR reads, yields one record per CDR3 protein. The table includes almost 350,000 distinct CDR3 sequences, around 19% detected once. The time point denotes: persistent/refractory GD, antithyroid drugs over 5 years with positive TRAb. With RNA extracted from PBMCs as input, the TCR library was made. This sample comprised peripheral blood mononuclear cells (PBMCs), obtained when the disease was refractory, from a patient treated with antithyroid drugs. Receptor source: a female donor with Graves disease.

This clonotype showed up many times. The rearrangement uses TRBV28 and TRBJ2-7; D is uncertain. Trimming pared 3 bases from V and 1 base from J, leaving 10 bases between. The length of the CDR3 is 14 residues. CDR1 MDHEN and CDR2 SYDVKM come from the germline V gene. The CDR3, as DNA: TGTGCCAGCAGTTTTTATTGGGGTTCCTACGAGCAGTACTTC. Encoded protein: CASSFYWGSYEQYF. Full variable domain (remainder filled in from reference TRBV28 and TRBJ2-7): DVKVTQSSRYLVKRTGEKVFLECVQDMDHENMFWYRQDPGLGLRLIYFSYDVKMKEKGDIPEGYSVSREKKERFSLILESASTNQTSMYLCASSFYWGSYEQYFGPGTRLTVT.

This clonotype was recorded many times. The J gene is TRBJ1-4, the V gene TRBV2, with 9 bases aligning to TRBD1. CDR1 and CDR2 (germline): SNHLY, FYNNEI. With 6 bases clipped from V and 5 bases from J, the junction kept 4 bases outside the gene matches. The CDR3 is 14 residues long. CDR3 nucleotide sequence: TGTGCCAGCAGCCCCGGGACAGGGAATGAAAAACTGTTTTTT. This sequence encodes CASSPGTGNEKLFF.

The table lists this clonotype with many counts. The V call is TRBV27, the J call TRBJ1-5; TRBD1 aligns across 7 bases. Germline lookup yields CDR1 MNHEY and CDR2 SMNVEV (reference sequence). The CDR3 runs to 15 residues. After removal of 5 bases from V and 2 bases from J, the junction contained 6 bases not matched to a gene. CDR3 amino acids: CASSLTGNGNQPQHF. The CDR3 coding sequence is TGTGCCAGCAGTCTGACAGGGAACGGCAATCAGCCCCAGCATTTT.

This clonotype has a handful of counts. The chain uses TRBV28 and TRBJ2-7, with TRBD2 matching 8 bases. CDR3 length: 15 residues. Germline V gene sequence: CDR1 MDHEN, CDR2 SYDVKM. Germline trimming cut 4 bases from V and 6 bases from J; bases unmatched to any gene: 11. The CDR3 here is CASSWDAGGLREQYF. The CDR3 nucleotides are TGTGCCAGCAGTTGGGACGCGGGAGGACTTCGCGAGCAGTACTTC.

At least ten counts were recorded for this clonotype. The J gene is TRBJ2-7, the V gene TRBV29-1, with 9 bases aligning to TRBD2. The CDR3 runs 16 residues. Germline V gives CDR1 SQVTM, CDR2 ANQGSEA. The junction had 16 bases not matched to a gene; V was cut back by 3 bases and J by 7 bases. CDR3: CSVEGLAGARRGEQYF. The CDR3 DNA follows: TGCAGCGTTGAGGGGTTAGCGGGAGCGCGCCGGGGTGAGCAGTACTTC.